Presented here are 16 T cell receptor beta chains from one specimen sequenced in a study of blood T cells in healthy people across ages (dated by TCRdb to about 2015). Receptor libraries were prepared by 5' RACE. Sequencing instrument: Illumina HiSeq 2500. The second PCR ran for about 6 to 12 cycles and used a J-beta primer mix along with a sample-barcoded 5' primer. The public reads were quality trimmed at Q25 with fastp and then assembled into clones with MiXCR by TCRdb, keeping productive beta chains. CDR3 protein sequences are deduplicated, and each keeps its most common genes and DNA. This sample comprises 650,000 to 700,000 distinct CDR3 sequences, 32% of them detected only once. In total, the top ten clones hold approximately 15% of the sample. The specimen sequenced was blood. The receptors derive from a woman of 80 years or more in good health. Donor details come from another sample of the same person, matched by shared clones.

This clonotype was seen at least ten times. This chain links TRBV15 with TRBJ2-1; 13 bases align to TRBD2. Germline V gene data show CDR1 as LNHNV and CDR2 as YYDKDF (reference sequence). V was clipped by 3 bases and J by 12 bases; unmatched bases: 11. The CDR3 has 16 amino acids. CDR3 in DNA: TGTGCCACCAGCAGCACCCCCCTAACTAGCGGGGGGGCGCAGTTCTTC. It codes for CATSSTPLTSGGAQFF. The full variable domain, its missing parts supplied by reference TRBV15 and TRBJ2-1, is DAMVIQNPRYQVTQFGKPVTLSCSQTLNHNVMYWYQQKSSQAPKLLFHYYDKDFNNEADTPDNFQSRRPNTSFCFLDIRSPGLGDTAMYLCATSSTPLTSGGAQFFGPGTRLTVL.

In its sample, this clonotype was seen a few times. The rearrangement uses TRBV3-1 and TRBJ2-1; D is unresolved. Germline CDR1 and CDR2: LGHDT and YNNKEL (reference sequence). The CDR3 spans 14 residues. Deletions cut 5 bases from V and 4 bases from J, with 12 bases between. The CDR3 region has the DNA TGTGCCAGCAGCAAACCGGGTCCATACAATGAGCAGTTCTTC. It specifies CASSKPGPYNEQFF.

This clonotype turned up a few times. The chain recombines TRBV6-1 with TRBJ1-5; a possible D gene is TRBD1 (5 bases). Germline V gene data show CDR1 as MNHNS and CDR2 as SASEGT. With 3 bases removed from V and 0 bases from J, the gap between germline ends came to 9 bases. The CDR3 extends over 15 amino acids. CDR3 nucleotide sequence: TGTGCCAGCAGTGATCAGGACAATAGCAATCAGCCCCAGCATTTT. Amino acids: CASSDQDNSNQPQHF.

This clonotype appeared a few times. The V gene is TRBV20-1, the J gene TRBJ1-5, with TRBD1 matching 7 bases. The CDR3 loop spans 15 amino acids. Germline loops: CDR1 DFQATT, CDR2 SNEGSKA (reference sequence). The J segment lost 2 bases and the V segment lost 2 bases, leaving 6 bases of the junction unmatched. The CDR3 spells CSARPGGAGNQPQHF. The CDR3 DNA reads TGCAGTGCTAGACCAGGGGGTGCGGGCAATCAGCCCCAGCATTTT.

Notes on this clonotype: This may be a read error: a much more frequent sequence differs by one nucleotide. This chain uses TRBV6-2 or TRBV6-3 with TRBJ2-7; TRBD2 matches at 9 bases. CDR1 MNHEY and CDR2 SVGEGT come from the germline V gene. This CDR3 has 14 amino acids. CDR3 protein: CVSNLSGGNYEQYF. In nucleotides, the CDR3 is TGTGTCAGCAACCTTAGCGGGGGAAATTACGAGCAGTACTTC.

This chain links TRBV20-1 with TRBJ1-5; D might be TRBD1 (6 bases). The V gene's germline CDR1 is DFQATT and CDR2 SNEGSKA (reference sequence). V was clipped by 2 bases and J by 4 bases, with 9 bases between them. The CDR3 is made up of 13 amino acids. CDR3 DNA sequence: TGCAGTGCTAGAAAGGGGGGTAATCAGCCCCAGCATTTT. It translates to CSARKGGNQPQHF.

The table lists this clonotype with many counts. This rearrangement joins TRBV20-1 to TRBJ2-7; a weak D match, TRBD1 (5 bases). The CDR3 spans 12 residues. V was cut by 5 bases and J by 3 bases, with 11 bases left in between. Per germline, CDR1 DFQATT and CDR2 SNEGSKA (reference sequence). CDR3 in amino acids: CSAGRTSYEQYF. The CDR3 coding sequence is TGCAGTGCTGGCAGGACAAGCTACGAGCAGTACTTC.

This clonotype was counted many times. The chain joins TRBV7-2 to TRBJ2-5; D is undetermined. The germline V gene has CDR1 SGHTA and CDR2 FQGNSA. V was cut by 5 bases and J by 1 base, with 11 bases left in between. The CDR3 spans 14 residues. For the CDR3, the DNA is TGTGCCAGCAGCCCCCGGCGGATCCAAGAGACCCAGTACTTC. This encodes CASSPRRIQETQYF.

This clonotype has more than one count but fewer than ten. This may arise from a read error, as a much more abundant clone is one base away. The chain uses TRBV11-2 and TRBJ2-3; perhaps TRBD2 as D (6 bases). Germline V lookup: CDR1 SGHAT, CDR2 FQNNGV. V was cut by 5 bases and J by 4 bases, with 19 bases left in between. The CDR3 has 16 amino acids. CDR3 sequence: CASSPGRGGGADTQYF. The CDR3 DNA is TGTGCCAGCAGCCCCGGACGTGGGGGAGGAGCAGATACGCAGTATTTT.

The chain has TRBV5-1 and TRBJ2-1; D gene unclear. Trimming stripped 0 bases from V and 0 bases from J, with 10 bases between. The CDR3 has 16 residues. The germline V gene has CDR1 SGHRS and CDR2 YFSETQ. The CDR3 DNA follows: TGCGCCAGCAGCTTGGGTCAGAGTATCTCCTACAATGAGCAGTTCTTC. It codes for CASSLGQSISYNEQFF.

This clonotype came up a few times. A clone one base away is much larger, so this may be a read error. V and J are TRBV12-3 or TRBV12-4 and TRBJ2-5; possible D gene TRBD1, 6 bases. This CDR3 has 16 residues. Deletions cut 6 bases from V and 11 bases from J, with 28 bases between. The CDR3 loop is CASRGLTGTTYNEQYF. In DNA, the CDR3 is TGTGCCAGCAGGGGATTGACAGGTACTACCTACAATGAGCAGTACTTC.

At least ten counts were recorded for this clonotype. This chain connects TRBV5-1 to TRBJ2-3; the D is unclear. The V gene lost 4 bases and the J gene lost 2 bases, with 8 bases spanning the gap. CDR3 length: 13 residues. CDR1 is SGHRS, CDR2 YFSETQ, per germline. The chain's CDR3 is CASSGQATDTQYF. CDR3 DNA: TGCGCCAGCAGCGGGCAGGCCACAGATACGCAGTATTTT.

This clonotype was seen only a few times. At one end, the junction sequence differs from germline, possibly due to a read error. The chain joins TRBV7-2 to TRBJ2-6, with 7 bases lining up with TRBD2. The CDR3 sequence is 16 residues long. Germline values: CDR1 SGHTA, CDR2 FQGNSA. Here the CDR3 DNA reads TGTGCCAGCAGCTTCGGGGGGAACTCTGGGGCCAACGTCCGGACTTTC. Its translation is CASSFGGNSGANVRTF.

This clonotype was seen ten or more times. V usage is TRBV4-1 and J usage is TRBJ2-3, with D maybe TRBD1 (5 bases). Between the trimmed V and J ends, which lost 0 bases and 2 bases, there was a span of 15 bases. The germline gives CDR1 MGHRA, CDR2 YSYEKL. The CDR3 covers 17 residues. The CDR3 DNA reads TGCGCCAGCAGCCAAGATAGGGGTACATTTCACACAGATACGCAGTATTTT. This translates into CASSQDRGTFHTDTQYF.

This clonotype was found once. The chain employs TRBV5-1 and TRBJ2-3; TRBD1 is a possible D gene (5 bases). The germline V gene has CDR1 SGHRS and CDR2 YFSETQ. The CDR3 is 14 residues long. The V and J ends lost 4 bases and 5 bases respectively, with 14 bases between them. The CDR3 DNA is TGCGCCAGCAGCCCGGACACGACTGGAGATACGCAGTATTTT. Its translation: CASSPDTTGDTQYF.

This clonotype came up a few times. V and J are TRBV3-1 and TRBJ2-1; weak D call: TRBD2 (7 bases). V was cut by 2 bases and J by 4 bases, with 15 bases left in between. Germline-derived CDR1 and CDR2 are LGHDT and YNNKEL (reference sequence). This CDR3 has 16 amino acids. CDR3 in DNA: TGTGCCAGCAGCCAACCTAGGGGGGGGGCTTACAATGAGCAGTTCTTC. Its protein product is CASSQPRGGAYNEQFF.